The 14 T cell receptor beta chains in this list originate from one sample, sequenced in a study of T cells in Graves' hyperthyroidism and ophthalmopathy. Researchers amplified the TCR beta CDR3 regions from RNA transcripts. Using the HTBI primer set, a first-round RT-PCR was run on the TCR CDR3. TCRdb independently ran MiXCR on the multiplex PCR reads; one entry per CDR3 protein. The table lists about 590,000 distinct CDR3 sequences, 15% to 18% of them singletons, with under 8% in the top ten. The source material was blood. Receptor source: a young woman with Graves' hyperthyroidism.

The gene calls are TRBV27 and TRBJ2-7, with TRBD1 matching 8 bases. The J segment lost 7 bases and the V segment lost 5 bases, leaving 1 base of the junction unmatched. Germline V gene lookup returns CDR1 MNHEY and CDR2 SMNVEV (reference sequence). CDR3 length: 11 residues. CDR3 amino acids: CASSNRGEQYF. DNA of the CDR3: TGTGCCAGCAGTAACAGGGGGGAGCAGTACTTC.

Only a few counts were recorded for this clonotype. J is TRBJ2-6 and V is TRBV7-3; 10 bases are shared with TRBD1. CDR1 SGHTA and CDR2 FQGTGA come from the germline V gene. V lost 4 bases to trimming and J lost 1 base; unmatched junction nucleotides: 10. This CDR3 comprises 19 residues. The CDR3 DNA follows: TGTGCCAGCAGCTCCCGCGCCGGGACAGGGGCGTCTGGGGCCAACGTCCTGACTTTC. This translates into CASSSRAGTGASGANVLTF.

This chain connects TRBV14 to TRBJ2-2; D unresolved. The CDR3 totals 13 residues. V was shortened by 1 base and J by 6 bases, with 6 bases between the two germline ends. Looked up from germline, CDR1 is SGHDN and CDR2 is FVKESK. Here the CDR3 DNA reads TGTGCCAGCAGCCAAGTAGTGGCCGGGGAGCTGTTTTTT. It codes for CASSQVVAGELFF.

The chain couples TRBV12-3 or TRBV12-4 to TRBJ1-2; D perhaps matches TRBD1 (5 bases). Trimming stripped 5 bases from V and 0 bases from J, with 16 bases between. This CDR3 region has 16 residues. In DNA form, the CDR3 reads TGTGCCAGCAGTGGGTTCTCTCAGGGCTCTAACTATGGCTACACCTTC. It is translated as CASSGFSQGSNYGYTF.

This clonotype showed up just a few times. The chain recombines TRBV15 with TRBJ2-7, with D tentatively TRBD2 (7 bases). Trimming took 0 bases from V and 0 from J, leaving 18 bases between them. The CDR3 runs to 18 residues. Per the germline V gene, CDR1 is LNHNV and CDR2 is YYDKDF (reference sequence). The CDR3 is CATSRDLSGTLSSYEQYF. DNA for the CDR3: TGTGCCACCAGCAGAGACCTAAGCGGGACATTGAGCTCCTACGAGCAGTACTTC.

This clonotype was found many times. The chain carries TRBV20-1 and TRBJ2-7, with D perhaps assigned TRBD1 or TRBD2 (5 bases each). This CDR3 contains 12 residues. The germline V and J ends were trimmed by 3 bases and 6 bases, with 12 bases remaining between them. The germline V gene encodes CDR1 DFQATT and CDR2 SNEGSKA (reference sequence). In nucleotides, the CDR3 is TGCAGTGCTAGTTTGACGGGGACCGAGCAGTACTTC. It encodes CSASLTGTEQYF.

There are many counts of this clonotype. V is TRBV12-3 or TRBV12-4 and J is TRBJ1-5, with D unresolved. Trimming removed 3 bases from V and 2 bases from J, with 11 bases in between. The CDR3 runs to 15 residues. CDR3 in amino acids: CASSLAGIGNQPQHF. CDR3 coding DNA: TGTGCCAGCAGTTTGGCGGGGATTGGCAATCAGCCCCAGCATTTT.

As regards this clonotype: Just one base apart from a much larger clone, this may be a read error. The V and J genes are TRBV10-3 and TRBJ2-7; 8 positions match TRBD1. The V gene's germline CDR1 is ENHRY and CDR2 SYGVKD. J was trimmed by 5 bases and V by 4 bases; bases with no gene match: 4. The CDR3 loop spans 13 amino acids. For the CDR3, the DNA is TGTGCCATCAGTGGGACAGGGCAGGACGAGCAGTACTTC. The encoded protein is CAISGTGQDEQYF.

Regarding this clonotype: This may be a read error: a much more frequent sequence differs by one nucleotide. The rearrangement links TRBV15 to TRBJ2-1, with D hard to call. Germline V CDR1 and CDR2: LNHNV, YYDKDF (reference sequence). There are 17 residues in the CDR3. CDR3 bases: TGTGCCACCAGCGGAGATGCCGGTGACTTTCCCTACAATGAGCAGTTCTTC. It yields the protein CATSGDAGDFPYNEQFF.

This clonotype was seen a few times. This chain connects TRBV4-1 to TRBJ2-3; D possibly corresponds to TRBD2 (6 bases). V lost 2 bases, J lost 0 bases, and 15 bases lay in between. Germline lookup yields CDR1 MGHRA and CDR2 YSYEKL. The CDR3 runs 17 residues. The CDR3 DNA follows: TGCGCCAGCAGCCAATCACAGCGGAGCGGGAGCACAGATACGCAGTATTTT. It specifies CASSQSQRSGSTDTQYF.

In its sample, this clonotype was seen many times. The chain employs TRBV5-1 and TRBJ2-1; D not resolved. This CDR3 comprises 13 residues. Germline lookup yields CDR1 SGHRS and CDR2 YFSETQ. V gave up 2 bases and J gave up 5 bases, with 8 bases separating them. The CDR3 is CASSFGANNEQFF. For the CDR3, the DNA is TGCGCCAGCAGCTTTGGCGCCAACAATGAGCAGTTCTTC. The complete variable domain, with remaining parts taken from reference TRBV5-1 and TRBJ2-1, reads KAGVTQTPRYLIKTRGQQVTLSCSPISGHRSVSWYQQTPGQGLQFLFEYFSETQRNKGNFPGRFSGRQFSNSRSEMNVSTLELGDSALYLCASSFGANNEQFFGPGTRLTVL.

The chain joins TRBV4-2 to TRBJ2-2, with a weak D call TRBD2 (5 bases). In germline, CDR1 is LGHNA, CDR2 YNFKEQ. There are 16 residues in the CDR3. The V end lost 7 bases, the J end lost 2 bases, and 17 bases lay between the germline ends. The CDR3 DNA reads TGTGCCAGCACGGATCTTCCGGGATTCAACACCGGGGAGCTGTTTTTT. The encoded protein is CASTDLPGFNTGELFF.

At least ten counts were recorded for this clonotype. The genes are TRBV6-1 and TRBJ2-7, with TRBD2 matching over 8 bases. The CDR3 runs to 13 residues. With V trimmed by 6 bases and J by 3 bases, 4 bases remained unmatched. Germline CDR1 is MNHNS and CDR2 is SASEGT. CDR3 DNA sequence: TGTGCCAGCAGCCCCGGGGGGGTCTACGAGCAGTACTTC. The encoded protein is CASSPGGVYEQYF.

This clonotype was observed at least ten times. This sequence joins TRBV12-3 or TRBV12-4 and TRBJ2-7, with TRBD1 matching 11 bases. The V and J ends lost 7 bases and 4 bases, in that order; junction bases with no gene match: 9. The CDR3 has 15 amino acids. The chain's CDR3 is CASTPDRGPAYEQYF. In DNA form, the CDR3 reads TGTGCCAGCACCCCGGACAGGGGGCCCGCTTACGAGCAGTACTTC.